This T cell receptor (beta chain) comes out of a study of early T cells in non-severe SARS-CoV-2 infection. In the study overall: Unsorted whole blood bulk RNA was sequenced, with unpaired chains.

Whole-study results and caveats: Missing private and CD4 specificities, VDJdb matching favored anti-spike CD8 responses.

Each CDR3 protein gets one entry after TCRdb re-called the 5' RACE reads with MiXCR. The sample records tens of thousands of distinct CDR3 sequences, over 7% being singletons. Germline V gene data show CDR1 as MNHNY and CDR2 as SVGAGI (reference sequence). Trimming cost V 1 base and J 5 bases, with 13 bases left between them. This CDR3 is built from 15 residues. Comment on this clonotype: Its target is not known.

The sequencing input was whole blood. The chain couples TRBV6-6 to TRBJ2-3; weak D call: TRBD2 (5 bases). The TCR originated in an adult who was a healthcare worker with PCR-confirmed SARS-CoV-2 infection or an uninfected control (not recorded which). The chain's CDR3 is CASSYLLGLEDTQYF. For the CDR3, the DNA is TGTGCCAGCAGTTACTTACTAGGGCTGGAAGATACGCAGTATTTT.